This TCR beta chain stems from a study of blood T cell repertoires in COVID-19. Clones were read by immunoSEQ multiplex PCR, and TCRdb kept only the in-frame ones, dropping some. Among hundreds of thousands of clones listed, 87% were seen once. This sequence was found in a woman between 50 and 59 years old with COVID-19, enrolled during active disease. The sample taken for sequencing was peripheral blood.

CDR3 DNA sequence: TGTGCCTGGAGTGACTACGGACACAGCTCCTACAATGAGCAGTTCTTC. Encoded protein: CAWSDYGHSSYNEQFF. The chain is built from TRBV30 and TRBJ2-1; TRBD1 might be the D (5 bases). The germline V gene has CDR1 GTSNPN and CDR2 SVGIG (reference sequence). Trimming pared 1 base from V and 0 bases from J, leaving 13 bases between. CDR3 length: 16 residues.